This T cell receptor beta chain was sequenced for a study of blood T cells in healthy people across ages. A second PCR of 7 to 11 cycles used a sample-barcoded 5' primer and a J-beta primer mix. TCRdb re-called the 5' RACE reads with MiXCR, one entry per CDR3 protein. The data show about 830,000 distinct CDR3 sequences, about 59% seen once. This clonotype appeared once. The germline V gene encodes CDR1 SEHNR and CDR2 FQNEAQ (reference sequence). With 1 base clipped from V and 7 bases from J, the junction kept 4 bases outside the gene matches. The CDR3 consists of 14 residues. This chain connects TRBV7-9 to TRBJ2-1; 7 positions match TRBD2. Sample: blood. The TCR was taken from a man aged 25 to 45 in good health. The DNA for the CDR3 is TGTGCCAGCAGCTTAGTTCTAGCGGTGAATGAGCAGTTCTTC. Translation gives CASSLVLAVNEQFF. The full variable domain, completed using reference TRBV7-9 and TRBJ2-1, is DTGVSQNPRHKITKRGQNVTFRCDPISEHNRLYWYRQTLGQGPEFLTYFQNEAQLEKSRLLSDRFSAERPKGSFSTLEIQRTEQGDSAMYLCASSLVLAVNEQFFGPGTRLTVL.